This T cell receptor beta chain was identified during a study of T cells in Graves' hyperthyroidism and ophthalmopathy (dated 2019 in TCRdb). Study-level background: Peripheral blood was collected at initial diagnosis, before any treatment. To identify distinguishing TCR V-J signatures, a discovery cohort of roughly 100 patients was used, comprising some 45 with Graves' ophthalmopathy and some 60 with stable Graves' hyperthyroidism. Whether ophthalmopathy could be predicted prospectively was tested in an independent validation cohort made up of under 20 hyperthyroidism patients plus 17 patients who later progressed to ophthalmopathy. The approximately 100 discovery patients were randomly divided into training and test sets at a 7:3 ratio. In addition, the study compared T-cell repertoires in thyroid tissue and in blood from over 5 Graves' hyperthyroidism patients. Following sampling, methimazole starting at 30 mg daily was given to hyperthyroidism patients, and high-dose intravenous methylprednisolone was given to ophthalmopathy patients. The paper reports TCR Vbeta CDR3 sequencing of roughly 140 peripheral blood samples: over 40 ophthalmopathy, under 80 hyperthyroidism and approximately 17 progressor patients.

This clonotype was seen at least ten times. Its antigen remains unidentified. Per-base qualities were not stored, and no clone one base away is much larger. TCR beta CDR3 regions were amplified from RNA transcripts. For the first round of RT-PCR on the TCR CDR3, the HTBI primer set was used together with the Qiagen OneStep RT-PCR kit. The libraries were constructed in a second round of multiplex PCR and then size-selected and purified. Sequencing of the libraries was done on an Illumina HiSeq2000 using paired-end 100 bp reads. The study's own analysis went as follows. SOAPnuke was used to process the raw data, with reads discarded if the reads contained adapters or uncalled bases, had a mean Phred below 15, or lacked an exact constant-primer or identifier match. COPE v1.2.5 was used to merge high-quality paired reads, and clonotypes were defined as unique nucleotide sequences. MiTCR v1.1 was used to align the clonotypes against IMGT TRBV, TRBD and TRBJ reference segments. The analysis was restricted to V-J combinations with a frequency above 0.0001, which together covered about 99% of the repertoires. The TCS score was defined as F50 (clonal expansion) divided by E x V (chaos), with BLOSUM62-based TCRdist calculated between CDR3 peptides within each V-J. Welch's t-statistics and random forest reduced approximately 520 V-J features to around 14, which were used in a naive Bayes classifier (R e1071). The raw public reads went through TCRdb reprocessing: fastp at Q25, MiXCR clone calling, in-frame beta chains kept. Duplicate CDR3 protein sequences are folded into a single record with the most common DNA and genes. These V and J calls originate from TCRdb's pipeline instead of the authors' own analysis. The sample table holds around 240,000 distinct CDR3 sequences, of which about 15% were seen once. More than 10% of the sample is taken by the ten largest.

The hyperthyroidism patients were between 18 and 65 years old and newly diagnosed, with a disease duration of less than 2 months. Exclusion was applied to patients with uncontrolled infections, other autoimmune diseases, pregnancy or lactation. Diagnoses were established on the basis of clinical symptoms, serum thyroxine and TRAb, thyroid ultrasound, and orbital computed tomography. Blood from progressor patients was collected at the time of first diagnosis with hyperthyroidism, before any ophthalmopathy symptoms had appeared. PBMCs were isolated from 8 to 10 ml of fresh peripheral blood by Ficoll-Paque density gradient centrifugation. Progressor patients were first diagnosed with Graves' hyperthyroidism and then developed ophthalmopathy during follow-up. Total RNA was extracted using Trizol reagent, and RNA quality was assessed on an Agilent 2100 Bioanalyzer. V and J are trimmed by 2 bases and 5 bases, and the gene matches miss 18 bases of the junction. The germline V gene provides CDR1 MGHRA and CDR2 YSYEKL. The CDR3, from cysteine to phenylalanine, totals 19 residues. Just CDR3 DNA is preserved here, 57 bases in frame from base 1.

Study-wide conclusions, independent of this receptor: Most expanded thyroid clonotypes (frequency above 0.001) were also detected in blood, suggesting blood repertoires may reflect thyroid immune responses. No statistical method was used to set the sample size in advance, and investigators knew the group allocation. Ophthalmopathy was separated from stable hyperthyroidism by a 13 V-J signature model, with around 88% sensitivity and about 84% specificity obtained in cross-validation and 80%/75% obtained in testing. During validation, the model predicted progression to ophthalmopathy a median of approximately 7 months ahead of onset, with just under 71% sensitivity and roughly 72% specificity.

Recombination linked TRBV4-1 to TRBJ1-5; 7 bases in the middle match TRBD1. The TCR sequence derives from a woman aged 40 to 50 with Graves' hyperthyroidism that later progressed to Graves' ophthalmopathy. The sequenced sample consisted of blood. The DNA sequence is TGCGCCAGCAGCCAAAAGAGCGGGAGACAGGGAGCCTCCGATCAGCCCCAGCATTTT. Its protein product is CASSQKSGRQGASDQPQHF.